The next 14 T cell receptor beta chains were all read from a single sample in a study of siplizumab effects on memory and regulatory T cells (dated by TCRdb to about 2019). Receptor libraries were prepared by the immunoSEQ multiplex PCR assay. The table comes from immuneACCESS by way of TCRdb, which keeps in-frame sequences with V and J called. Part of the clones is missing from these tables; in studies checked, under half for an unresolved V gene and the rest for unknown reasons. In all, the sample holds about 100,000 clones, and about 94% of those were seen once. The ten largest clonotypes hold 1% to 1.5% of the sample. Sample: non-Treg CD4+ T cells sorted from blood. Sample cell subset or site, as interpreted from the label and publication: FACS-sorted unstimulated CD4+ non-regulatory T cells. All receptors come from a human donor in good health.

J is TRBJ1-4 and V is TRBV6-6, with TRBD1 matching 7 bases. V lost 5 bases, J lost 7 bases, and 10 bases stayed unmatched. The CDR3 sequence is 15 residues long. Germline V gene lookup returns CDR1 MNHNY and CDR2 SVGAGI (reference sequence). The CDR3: CASSRTGGVAEKLFF. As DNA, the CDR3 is TGTGCCAGCAGTCGGACAGGCGGAGTAGCTGAAAAACTGTTTTTT.

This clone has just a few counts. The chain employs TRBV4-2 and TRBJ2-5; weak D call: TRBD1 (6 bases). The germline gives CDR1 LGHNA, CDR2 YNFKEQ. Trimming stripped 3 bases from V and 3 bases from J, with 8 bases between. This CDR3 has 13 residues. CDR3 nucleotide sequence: TGTGCCAGCAGCCAGAACAGGGAAGAGACCCAGTACTTC. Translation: CASSQNREETQYF.

The CDR3 sequence: CASIEGYPAHADTQYF. In DNA form, the CDR3 reads TGTGCCAGCATCGAGGGGTATCCGGCGCACGCAGATACGCAGTATTTT. The V gene is TRBV2, the J gene TRBJ2-3; D is possibly TRBD1 or TRBD2 (5 bases each). Trimming shortened V by 7 bases and J by 4 bases, and 21 bases separated the two germline ends. This CDR3 region has 16 residues. Germline V lookup: CDR1 SNHLY, CDR2 FYNNEI.

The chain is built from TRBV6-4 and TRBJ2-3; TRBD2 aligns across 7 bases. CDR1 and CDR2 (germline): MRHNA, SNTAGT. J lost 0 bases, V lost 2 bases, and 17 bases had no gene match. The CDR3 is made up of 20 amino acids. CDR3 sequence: CASSDDFLCSGTISTDTQYF. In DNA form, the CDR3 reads TGTGCCAGCAGTGACGATTTTCTTTGTTCCGGGACTATAAGCACAGATACGCAGTATTTT.

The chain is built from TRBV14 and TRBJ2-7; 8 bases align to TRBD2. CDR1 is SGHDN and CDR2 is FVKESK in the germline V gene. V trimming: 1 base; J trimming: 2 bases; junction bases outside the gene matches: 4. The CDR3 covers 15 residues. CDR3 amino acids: CASSQGVSGTYEQYF. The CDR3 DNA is TGTGCCAGCAGCCAAGGAGTTAGCGGGACCTACGAGCAGTACTTC.

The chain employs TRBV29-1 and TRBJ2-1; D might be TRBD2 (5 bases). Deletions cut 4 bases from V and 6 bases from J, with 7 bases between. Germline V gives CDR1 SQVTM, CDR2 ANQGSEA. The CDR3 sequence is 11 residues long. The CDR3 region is CSVGRANEQFF. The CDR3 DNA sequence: TGCAGCGTTGGGCGGGCCAATGAGCAGTTCTTC.

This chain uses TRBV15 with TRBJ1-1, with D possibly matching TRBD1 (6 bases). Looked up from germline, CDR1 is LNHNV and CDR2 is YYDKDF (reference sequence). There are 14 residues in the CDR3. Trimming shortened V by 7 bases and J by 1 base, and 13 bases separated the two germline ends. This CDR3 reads CATNWGTRNTEAFF. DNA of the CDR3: TGTGCCACCAACTGGGGGACACGGAACACTGAAGCTTTCTTT.

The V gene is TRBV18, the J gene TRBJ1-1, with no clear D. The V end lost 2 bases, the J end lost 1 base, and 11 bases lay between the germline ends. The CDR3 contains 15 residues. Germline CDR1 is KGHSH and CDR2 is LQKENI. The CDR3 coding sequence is TGTGCCAGCTCACCAGATGGTGCCAGGAACACTGAAGCTTTCTTT. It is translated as CASSPDGARNTEAFF.

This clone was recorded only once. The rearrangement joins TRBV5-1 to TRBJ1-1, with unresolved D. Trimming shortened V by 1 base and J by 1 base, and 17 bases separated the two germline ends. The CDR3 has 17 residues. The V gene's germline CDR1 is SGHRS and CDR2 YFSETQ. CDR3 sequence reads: CASSLLDKMLGNTEAFF. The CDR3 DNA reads TGCGCCAGCAGCTTGCTCGACAAAATGCTGGGGAACACTGAAGCTTTCTTT.

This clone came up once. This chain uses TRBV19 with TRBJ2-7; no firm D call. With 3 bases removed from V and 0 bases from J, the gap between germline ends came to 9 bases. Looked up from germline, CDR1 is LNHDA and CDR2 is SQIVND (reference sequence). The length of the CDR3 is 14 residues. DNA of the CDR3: TGTGCCAGTAGTATTTCAAGGAACTCCTACGAGCAGTACTTC. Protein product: CASSISRNSYEQYF.

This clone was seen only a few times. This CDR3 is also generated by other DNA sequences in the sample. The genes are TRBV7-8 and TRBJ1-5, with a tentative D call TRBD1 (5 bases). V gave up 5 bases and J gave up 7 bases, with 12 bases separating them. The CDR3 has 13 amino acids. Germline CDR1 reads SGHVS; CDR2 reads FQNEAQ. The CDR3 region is CASSTRQGQPQHF. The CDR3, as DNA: TGTGCCAGCAGCACCAGGCAGGGCCAGCCCCAGCATTTT.

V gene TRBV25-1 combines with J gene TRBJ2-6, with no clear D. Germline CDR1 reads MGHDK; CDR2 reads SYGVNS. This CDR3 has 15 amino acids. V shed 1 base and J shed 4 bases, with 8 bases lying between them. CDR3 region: CASSESGLGANVLTF. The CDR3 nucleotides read TGTGCCAGCAGTGAATCCGGGCTGGGGGCCAACGTCCTGACTTTC.

This chain's CDR3 is CASSLGRGQETQYF. The CDR3 region has the DNA TGCGCCAGCAGCTTGGGCCGGGGACAAGAGACCCAGTACTTC. V and J are TRBV5-1 and TRBJ2-5, with a weak D call TRBD2 (5 bases). The CDR3 is 14 residues long. V lost 0 bases, J lost 2 bases, and 8 bases lay in between. CDR1 is SGHRS, CDR2 YFSETQ, per germline.

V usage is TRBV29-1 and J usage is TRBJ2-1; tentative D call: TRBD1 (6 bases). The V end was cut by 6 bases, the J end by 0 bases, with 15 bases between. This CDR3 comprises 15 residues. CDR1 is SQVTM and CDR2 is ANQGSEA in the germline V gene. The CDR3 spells CSVGAGTLSYNEQFF. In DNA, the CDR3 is TGCAGCGTAGGCGCCGGGACACTCTCCTACAATGAGCAGTTCTTC.